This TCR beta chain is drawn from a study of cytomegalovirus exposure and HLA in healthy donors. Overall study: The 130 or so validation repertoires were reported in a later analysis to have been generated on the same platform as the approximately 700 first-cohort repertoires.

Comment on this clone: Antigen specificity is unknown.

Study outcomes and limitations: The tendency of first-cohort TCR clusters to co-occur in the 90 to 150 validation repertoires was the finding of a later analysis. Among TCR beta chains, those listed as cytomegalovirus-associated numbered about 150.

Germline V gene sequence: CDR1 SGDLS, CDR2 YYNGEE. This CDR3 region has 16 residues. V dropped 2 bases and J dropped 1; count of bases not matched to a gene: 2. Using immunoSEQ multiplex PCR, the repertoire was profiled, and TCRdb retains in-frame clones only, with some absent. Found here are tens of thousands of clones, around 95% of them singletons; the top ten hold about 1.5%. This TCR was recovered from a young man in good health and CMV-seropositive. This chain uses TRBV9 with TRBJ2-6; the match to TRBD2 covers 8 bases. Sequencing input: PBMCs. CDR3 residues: CASSVQRGSGANVLTF. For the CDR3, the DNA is TGTGCCAGCAGCGTCCAGCGGGGGTCTGGGGCCAACGTCCTGACTTTC. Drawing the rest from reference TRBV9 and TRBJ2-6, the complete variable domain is DSGVTQTPKHLITATGQRVTLRCSPRSGDLSVYWYQQSLDQGLQFLIQYYNGEERAKGNILERFSAQQFPDLHSELNLSSLELGDSALYFCASSVQRGSGANVLTFGAGSRLTVL.